These 13 T cell receptor beta chains were sequenced from one sample in a study of blood T cell repertoires in COVID-19. Assay: immunoSEQ multiplex PCR; the TCRdb copy retains only in-frame clones and omits some. The sample holds roughly 150,000 clones, roughly 91% seen once. The material sequenced was peripheral blood. These receptors were obtained from a man in his fifties or sixties who had recovered from COVID-19.

The sample holds a few counts of this clone. The genes are TRBV5-4 and TRBJ1-1, with D possibly matching TRBD1 (5 bases). Trimming took 1 base from V and 7 from J, leaving 11 bases between them. Germline V gene lookup returns CDR1 SGHNT and CDR2 YYREEE (reference sequence). CDR3 length: 13 amino acids. The CDR3 loop reads CASSLSREDEAFF. The CDR3 DNA sequence: TGTGCCAGCAGCTTGAGCAGGGAAGATGAAGCTTTCTTT.

The rearrangement joins TRBV7-2 to TRBJ2-3, with 8 positions matching TRBD1. CDR3 length: 15 amino acids. The ends lost 3 bases at V and 3 bases at J; junction bases unmatched: 5. The germline gives CDR1 SGHTA, CDR2 FQGNSA. This CDR3 is CASSFRQGATDTQYF. The CDR3 DNA reads TGTGCCAGCAGCTTCCGGCAGGGGGCGACAGATACGCAGTATTTT.

The chain couples TRBV27 to TRBJ1-2; D is perhaps TRBD1 (6 bases). Germline values: CDR1 MNHEY, CDR2 SMNVEV (reference sequence). The ends were cut back, 4 bases at V and 8 bases at J, with 14 bases in the middle. The CDR3 has 13 residues. The CDR3 spells CASSSPGTYGYTF. The CDR3 DNA is TGTGCCAGCAGTTCCCCCGGGACATACGGCTACACCTTC.

This chain joins TRBV4-3 and TRBJ2-5; no clear D gene. CDR3 length equals 13 residues. Per germline, CDR1 LGHNA and CDR2 YSLEER. Trimming shortened V by 5 bases and J by 3 bases, and 10 bases separated the two germline ends. The CDR3 nucleotides read TGCGCCAGCAGCACAAACCTTAAAGAGACCCAGTACTTC. Encoded protein: CASSTNLKETQYF.

V and J are TRBV6-6 and TRBJ1-5; D uncertain. Trimming cost V 7 bases and J 0 bases, with 10 bases left between them. The CDR3 runs 14 residues. Germline CDR1 is MNHNY and CDR2 is SVGAGI (reference sequence). CDR3 region: CASITSYSNQPQHF. The CDR3 nucleotides read TGTGCCAGCATAACCAGTTATAGCAATCAGCCCCAGCATTTT.

The rearrangement uses TRBV28 and TRBJ2-3; perhaps TRBD1 as D (6 bases). Looked up from germline, CDR1 is MDHEN and CDR2 is SYDVKM. The CDR3 is 13 residues long. V dropped 8 bases and J dropped 1 base, with 10 bases sitting between them. CDR3 loop: CASQGTRTDTQYF. CDR3 sequence (DNA): TGTGCCAGCCAGGGGACGCGCACAGATACGCAGTATTTT.

V usage is TRBV12-3 or TRBV12-4 and J usage is TRBJ2-1; the match to TRBD2 covers 9 bases. This CDR3 is 13 amino acids long. Germline trimming cut 6 bases from V and 7 bases from J; bases unmatched to any gene: 4. The CDR3: CASSPTSGNEQFF. In DNA, the CDR3 is TGTGCCAGCAGCCCGACTAGCGGTAATGAGCAGTTCTTC.

J is TRBJ2-3 and V is TRBV2, with TRBD2 identical over 12 bases. This CDR3 is built from 16 residues. Germline trimming cut 6 bases from V and 4 bases from J; bases unmatched to any gene: 8. Germline V lookup: CDR1 SNHLY, CDR2 FYNNEI. The CDR3, as DNA: TGTGCCAGCAGATTCGCGACTAGCGGGAGTGCAGATACGCAGTATTTT. It codes for CASRFATSGSADTQYF.

Only one count was recorded for this clone. This chain joins TRBV6-4 and TRBJ1-2; no clear D gene. The CDR3 is made up of 13 amino acids. The ends were cut back, 0 bases at V and 4 bases at J, with 6 bases in the middle. Germline CDR1 MRHNA, CDR2 SNTAGT. The DNA for the CDR3 is TGTGCCAGCAGTGACTCGAAGAGCTATGGCTACACCTTC. Translated, it gives CASSDSKSYGYTF.

The V call is TRBV3-1 (or the pseudogene TRBV3-2), the J call TRBJ2-3; TRBD2 matches 9 bases. Germline loops: CDR1 LGHDT, CDR2 YNNKEL (reference sequence). V dropped 1 base and J dropped 5; count of bases not matched to a gene: 7. This CDR3 contains 16 residues. For the CDR3, the DNA is TGTGCCAGCAGCCAAGTGTTAGCGGGAGCTGGAGATACGCAGTATTTT. It encodes CASSQVLAGAGDTQYF.

The chain carries TRBV7-9 and TRBJ1-1, with TRBD1 identical over 9 bases. Unmatched junction bases numbered 3, after V lost 4 bases and J lost 3 bases. The CDR3 is 14 residues long. CDR1 and CDR2 from the germline V gene are SEHNR and FQNEAQ (reference sequence). In DNA form, the CDR3 reads TGTGCCAGCAGCTCCAGACAGGGGGACACTGAAGCTTTCTTT. This gives the protein CASSSRQGDTEAFF.

This chain connects TRBV7-3 to TRBJ2-1; D might be TRBD2 (6 bases). V lost 3 bases to trimming and J lost 7 bases, with 10 bases between them. This CDR3 contains 13 residues. Germline V gene data show CDR1 as SGHTA and CDR2 as FQGTGA. The DNA for the CDR3 is TGTGCCAGCAGCTTGACTAGTATGAATGAGCAGTTCTTC. It codes for CASSLTSMNEQFF.

V is TRBV5-4 and J is TRBJ1-5; TRBD1 matches 10 bases. V dropped 3 bases and J dropped 7; count of bases not matched to a gene: 4. Germline V lookup: CDR1 SGHNT, CDR2 YYREEE (reference sequence). CDR3 length: 14 residues. The CDR3: CASSSGTGAQPQHF. The CDR3 bases are TGTGCCAGCAGCTCCGGGACAGGGGCACAGCCCCAGCATTTT. Based on the CDR3 plus reference TRBV5-4 and TRBJ1-5, the full variable domain is ETGVTQSPTHLIKTRGQQVTLRCSSQSGHNTVSWYQQALGQGPQFIFQYYREEENGRGNFPPRFSGLQFPNYSSELNVNALELDDSALYLCASSSGTGAQPQHFGDGTRLSIL.